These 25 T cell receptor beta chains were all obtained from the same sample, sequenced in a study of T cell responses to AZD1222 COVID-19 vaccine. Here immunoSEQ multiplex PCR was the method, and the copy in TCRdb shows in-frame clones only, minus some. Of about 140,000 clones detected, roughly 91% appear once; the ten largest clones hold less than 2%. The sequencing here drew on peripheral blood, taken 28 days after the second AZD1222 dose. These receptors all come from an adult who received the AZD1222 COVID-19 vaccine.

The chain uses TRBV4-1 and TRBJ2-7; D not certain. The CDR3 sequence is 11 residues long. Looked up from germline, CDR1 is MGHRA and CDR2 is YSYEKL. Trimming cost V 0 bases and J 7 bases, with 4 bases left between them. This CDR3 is CASSQDREQYF. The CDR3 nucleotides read TGCGCCAGCAGCCAAGATAGGGAGCAGTACTTC.

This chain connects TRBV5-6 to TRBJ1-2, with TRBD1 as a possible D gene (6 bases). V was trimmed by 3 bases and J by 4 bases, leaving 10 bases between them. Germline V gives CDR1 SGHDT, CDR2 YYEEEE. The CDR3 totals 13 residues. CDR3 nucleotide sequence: TGTGCCAGCAGCTCACAGGGCGGCTATGGCTACACCTTC. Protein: CASSSQGGYGYTF.

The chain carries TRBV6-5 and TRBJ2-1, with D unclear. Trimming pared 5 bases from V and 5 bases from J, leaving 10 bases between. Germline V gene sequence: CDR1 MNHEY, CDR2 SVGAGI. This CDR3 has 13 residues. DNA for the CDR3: TGTGCCAGCAGTCCATACGTGGACAATGAGCAGTTCTTC. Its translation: CASSPYVDNEQFF.

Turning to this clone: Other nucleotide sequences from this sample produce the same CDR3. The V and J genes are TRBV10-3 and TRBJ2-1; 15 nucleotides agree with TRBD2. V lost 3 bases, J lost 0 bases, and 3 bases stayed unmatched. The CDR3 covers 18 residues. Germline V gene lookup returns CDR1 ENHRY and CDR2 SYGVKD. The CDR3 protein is CAISEGLAGGDSYNEQFF. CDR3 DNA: TGTGCCATCAGTGAAGGACTAGCGGGAGGGGACTCCTACAATGAGCAGTTCTTC.

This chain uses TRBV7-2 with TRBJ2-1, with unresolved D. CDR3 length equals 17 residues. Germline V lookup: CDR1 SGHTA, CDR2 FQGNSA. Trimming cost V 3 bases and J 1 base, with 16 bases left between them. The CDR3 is CASSLLHLESSYNEQFF. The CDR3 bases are TGTGCCAGCAGCTTGCTCCACCTAGAGTCGTCCTACAATGAGCAGTTCTTC.

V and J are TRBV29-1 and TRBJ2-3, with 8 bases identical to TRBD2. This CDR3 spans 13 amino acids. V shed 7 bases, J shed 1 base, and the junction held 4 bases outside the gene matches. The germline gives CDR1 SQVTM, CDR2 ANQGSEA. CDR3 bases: TGCAGCGCCGCGACTAGCGGCACAGATACGCAGTATTTT. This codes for CSAATSGTDTQYF.

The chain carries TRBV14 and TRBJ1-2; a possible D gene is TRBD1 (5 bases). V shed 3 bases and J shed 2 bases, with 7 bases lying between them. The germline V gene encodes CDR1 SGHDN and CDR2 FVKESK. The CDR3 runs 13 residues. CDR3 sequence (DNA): TGTGCCAGCAGCCAGGGGCGGAACTATGGCTACACCTTC. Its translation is CASSQGRNYGYTF. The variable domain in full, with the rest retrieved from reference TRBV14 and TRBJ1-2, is EAGVTQFPSHSVIEKGQTVTLRCDPISGHDNLYWYRRVMGKEIKFLLHFVKESKQDESGMPNNRFLAERTGGTYSTLKVQPAELEDSGVYFCASSQGRNYGYTFGSGTRLTVV.

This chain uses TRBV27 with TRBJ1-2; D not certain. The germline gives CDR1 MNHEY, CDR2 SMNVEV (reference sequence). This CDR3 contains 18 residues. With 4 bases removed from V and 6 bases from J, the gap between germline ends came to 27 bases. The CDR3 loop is CASSWEGKGKYRKDGYTF. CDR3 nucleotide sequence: TGTGCCAGCAGTTGGGAAGGAAAAGGGAAATATCGTAAGGATGGCTACACCTTC.

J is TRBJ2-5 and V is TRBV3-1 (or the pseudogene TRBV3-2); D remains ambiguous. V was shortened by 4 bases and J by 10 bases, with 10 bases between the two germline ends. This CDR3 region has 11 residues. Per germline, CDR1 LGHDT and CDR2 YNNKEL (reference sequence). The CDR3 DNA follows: TGTGCCAGCAGCCGAGCGAGATACCAGTACTTC. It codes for CASSRARYQYF.

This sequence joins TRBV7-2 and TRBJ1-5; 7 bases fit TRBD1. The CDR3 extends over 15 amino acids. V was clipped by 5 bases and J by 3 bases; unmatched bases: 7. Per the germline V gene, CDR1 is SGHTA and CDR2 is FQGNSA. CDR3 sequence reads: CASSPRDSPNQPQHF. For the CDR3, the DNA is TGTGCCAGCAGCCCCCGGGACAGCCCCAATCAGCCCCAGCATTTT.

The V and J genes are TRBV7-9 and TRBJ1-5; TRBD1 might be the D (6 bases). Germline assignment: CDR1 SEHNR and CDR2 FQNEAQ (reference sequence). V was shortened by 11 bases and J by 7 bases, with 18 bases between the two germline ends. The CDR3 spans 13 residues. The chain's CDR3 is CASSGGREQPQHF. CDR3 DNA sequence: TGTGCCTCTTCCGGGGGCAGGGAACAGCCCCAGCATTTT.

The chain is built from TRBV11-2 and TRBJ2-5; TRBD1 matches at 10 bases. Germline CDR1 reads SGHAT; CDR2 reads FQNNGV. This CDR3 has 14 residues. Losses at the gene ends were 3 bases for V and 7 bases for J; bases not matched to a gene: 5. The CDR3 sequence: CASSFLRTGGTQYF. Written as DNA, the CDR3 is TGTGCCAGCAGCTTTCTCCGGACAGGGGGGACCCAGTACTTC.

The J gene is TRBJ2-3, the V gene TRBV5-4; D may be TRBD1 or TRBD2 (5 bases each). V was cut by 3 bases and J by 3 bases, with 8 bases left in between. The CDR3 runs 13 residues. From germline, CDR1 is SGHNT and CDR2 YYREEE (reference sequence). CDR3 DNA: TGTGCCAGCAGCTCGTGGGGGACAGATACGCAGTATTTT. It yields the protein CASSSWGTDTQYF.

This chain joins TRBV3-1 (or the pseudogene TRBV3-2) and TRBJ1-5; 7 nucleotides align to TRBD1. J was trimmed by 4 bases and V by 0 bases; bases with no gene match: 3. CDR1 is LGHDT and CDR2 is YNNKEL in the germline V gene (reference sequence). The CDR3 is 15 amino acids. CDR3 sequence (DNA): TGTGCCAGCAGCCAAGATCGGGGACAGAATCAGCCCCAGCATTTT. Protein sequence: CASSQDRGQNQPQHF.

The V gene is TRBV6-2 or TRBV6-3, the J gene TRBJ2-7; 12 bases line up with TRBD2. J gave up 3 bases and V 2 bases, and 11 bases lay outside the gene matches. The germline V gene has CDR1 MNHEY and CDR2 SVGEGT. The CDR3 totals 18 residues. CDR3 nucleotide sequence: TGTGCCAGCAGTTACAGACCGAGGACTAGCGGGACTAACTACGAGCAGTACTTC. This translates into CASSYRPRTSGTNYEQYF.

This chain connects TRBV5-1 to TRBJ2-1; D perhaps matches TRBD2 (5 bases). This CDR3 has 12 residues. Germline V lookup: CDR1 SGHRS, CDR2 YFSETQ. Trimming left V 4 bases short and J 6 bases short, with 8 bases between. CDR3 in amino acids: CASSLGSNEQFF. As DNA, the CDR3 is TGCGCCAGCAGCCTGGGGAGCAATGAGCAGTTCTTC.

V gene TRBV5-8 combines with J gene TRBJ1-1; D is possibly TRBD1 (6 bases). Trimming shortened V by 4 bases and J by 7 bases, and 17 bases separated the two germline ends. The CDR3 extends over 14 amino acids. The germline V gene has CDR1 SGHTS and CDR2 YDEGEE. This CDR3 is CASSLPRQGLEAFF. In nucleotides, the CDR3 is TGTGCCAGCAGCCTCCCGAGGCAGGGGCTTGAAGCTTTCTTT.

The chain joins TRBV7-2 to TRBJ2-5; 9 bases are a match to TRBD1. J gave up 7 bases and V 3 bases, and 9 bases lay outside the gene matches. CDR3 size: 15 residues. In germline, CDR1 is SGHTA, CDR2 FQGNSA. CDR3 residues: CASSFGTGKIGTQYF. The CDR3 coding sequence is TGTGCCAGCAGCTTCGGGACAGGGAAAATCGGGACCCAGTACTTC.

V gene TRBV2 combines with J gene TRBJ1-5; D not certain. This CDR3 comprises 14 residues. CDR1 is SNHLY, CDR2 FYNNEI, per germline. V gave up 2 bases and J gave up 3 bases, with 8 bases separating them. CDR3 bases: TGTGCCAGCAGTGAACATCAAATCAATCAGCCCCAGCATTTT. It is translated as CASSEHQINQPQHF.

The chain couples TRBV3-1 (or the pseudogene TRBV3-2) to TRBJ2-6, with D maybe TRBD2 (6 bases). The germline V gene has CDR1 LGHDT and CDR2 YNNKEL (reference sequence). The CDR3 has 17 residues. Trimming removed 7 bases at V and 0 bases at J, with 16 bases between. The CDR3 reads CASTSSGGSSGANVLTF. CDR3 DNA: TGTGCCAGCACCTCAAGTGGGGGGAGCTCTGGGGCCAACGTCCTGACTTTC.

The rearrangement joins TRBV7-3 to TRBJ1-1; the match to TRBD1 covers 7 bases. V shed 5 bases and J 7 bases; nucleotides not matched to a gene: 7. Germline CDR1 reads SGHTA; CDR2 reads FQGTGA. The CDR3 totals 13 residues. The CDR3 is CASSAGQRGEAFF. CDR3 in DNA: TGTGCCAGCAGCGCGGGACAGCGAGGTGAAGCTTTCTTT.

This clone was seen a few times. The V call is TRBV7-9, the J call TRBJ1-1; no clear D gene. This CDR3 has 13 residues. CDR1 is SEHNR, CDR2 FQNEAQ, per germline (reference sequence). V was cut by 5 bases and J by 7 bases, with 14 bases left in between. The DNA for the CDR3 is TGTGCCAGCAGCCCCCTGAACGAGGTTGAAGCTTTCTTT. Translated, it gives CASSPLNEVEAFF.

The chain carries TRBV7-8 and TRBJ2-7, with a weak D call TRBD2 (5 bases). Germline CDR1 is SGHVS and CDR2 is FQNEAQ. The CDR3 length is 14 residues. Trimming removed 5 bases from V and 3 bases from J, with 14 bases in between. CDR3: CASSRTPGVYEQYF. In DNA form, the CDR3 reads TGTGCCAGCAGCCGAACCCCCGGGGTCTACGAGCAGTACTTC.

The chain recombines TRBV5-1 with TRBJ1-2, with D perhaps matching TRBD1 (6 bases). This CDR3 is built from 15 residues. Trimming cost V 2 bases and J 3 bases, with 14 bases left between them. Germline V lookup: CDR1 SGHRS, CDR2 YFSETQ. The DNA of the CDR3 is TGCGCCAGCAGCTTATCCGGGACACAAGACTATGGCTACACCTTC. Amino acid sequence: CASSLSGTQDYGYTF.

The CDR3 is CASTVWDKMFYGYTF. As DNA, the CDR3 is TGTGCCAGTACGGTATGGGACAAAATGTTCTATGGCTACACCTTC. The chain recombines TRBV19 with TRBJ1-2; tentatively, D is TRBD1 (6 bases). The CDR3 spans 15 residues. V gave up 7 bases and J gave up 4 bases, with 19 bases separating them. Germline V gene sequence: CDR1 LNHDA, CDR2 SQIVND (reference sequence).